One TCR beta chain is described in this entry. No cognate antigen has been identified for it. The input lacks base qualities; no much larger clone sits a single base away. The sample is drawn from a study of cytomegalovirus exposure and HLA in healthy donors (dated 2017 in TCRdb). Background for the entire study: In an earlier analysis of 450 to 750 of the donors, approximately 300 Gb of sequence data and 90 million to 120 million unique TCR beta sequences from 180 million or so T cells were reported. Both class I and class II loci were covered by HLA typing, at four-digit resolution. High-throughput TCR immunosequencing, statistical association of individual TCRs with disease status, and machine learning were combined to predict cytomegalovirus infection status. The genetic ancestry cluster associated with self-reported Caucasian donors included 81% of the roughly 400 genotyped donors. In addition to the first cohort of around 670 subjects, a separate validation cohort of under 150 different subjects was used. Five DR-DQ haplotypes were treated as single units for association and clustering because of strong linkage in the cohort. The number of typed donors differed by locus: roughly 629-640 for A, B, C, DRB1 and DQB1; some 500 for DQA1; 606 for DPA1; and 400 to 480 for DPB1. An early release that covered fewer than 750 HLA-typed donors contained approximately 320 gigabases of sequencing data and roughly 84 million unique TCR sequences. All discovery cohort repertoires had been generated using a single sequencing platform. In the later analysis, no new phenotypic data were used to find candidate immune exposures; instead, reliance was placed on TCR beta sequences and their occurrence across donors. Using immunosequencing, the study profiled T cell repertoires from fewer than 850 subjects and related those repertoires to cytomegalovirus serostatus. Across some 400 genotyped donors of the cohort, an average of 235,054 unique TCR beta nucleotide sequences per donor were sequenced, and roughly a sixth of those sequences were non-productive. In a later analysis, previously published TCR beta repertoires from 600 to 850 donors were re-analyzed and high-resolution HLA genotyping was added so that TCR occurrence patterns could be studied. An earlier analysis of a few hundred of the donors applied high-throughput TCR beta sequencing to assess whether each TCR beta V gene segment acted as functional or pseudogenic. Alongside the repertoire data, information on donor age, sex, ethnicity and CMV serostatus was compiled. The study was designed to test whether signatures of past pathogen exposure could be identified by cataloging public T cell receptors. Genome-wide SNP genotypes for about 65% of the 666 donors were used in a later genetic analysis, which treated that subset as a discovery cohort.

Library generation was performed with the immunoSEQ multiplex PCR assay. The multiplex PCR relied on a mix of 60 forward primers for TCR Vbeta segments and 13 reverse primers for TCR Jbeta segments. The CDR3 region of rearranged TCR beta genes was amplified from genomic DNA by a multiplex PCR assay. The amplified TCR beta libraries were sequenced on the Illumina HiSeq System as 87-base-pair reads. Per the source publication's procedure: A later analysis tallied approximately 87 million unique TCR beta chains across the 640 or so repertoires, and some 10 million of those chains were shared by two or more donors. To remove PCR and sequencing errors, raw reads were error-corrected and collapsed into unique sequences using a nearest-neighbor algorithm that merged closely related sequences. V, D and J gene segments were assigned by aligning CDR3 sequences to IMGT reference sequences. For a sequence to be retained, a match of at least six nucleotides to both a V gene segment and a J gene segment was required. Rearrangements were classified as productive when the CDR3 lacked stop codons and remained in frame with V and J, and all other rearrangements were classified as non-productive. CDR3 was defined according to IMGT convention as the region running from the second conserved V-encoded cysteine to the conserved J-encoded phenylalanine. In an earlier analysis of more than 550 of the donors, sequences lacking an unambiguous match to a single V gene segment were excluded. In an earlier analysis of several hundred of the donors, V segments were called functional above 56.7% productive rearrangements and were called segregating when the between-donor standard deviation exceeded 5%. A statistical classification framework was developed to diagnose cytomegalovirus status using the catalog of TCR beta chain sequences. A later analysis assigned V and J genes by comparing TCR nucleotide sequences with IMGT/GENE-DB human TR gene sequences. A later analysis assigned CDR3 sequences and most-parsimonious VDJ recombination scenarios with the TCRdist pipeline. In a later analysis, each TCR beta chain was defined by its CDR3 amino acid sequence together with its V-gene family, and reads without a unique V-gene family were excluded. To address suspected cross-contamination and a sequencing artifact, a later analysis removed 592 highly shared, low-generation-probability nucleotide sequences. In a later analysis, a clonal expansion index was calculated for each public chain from normalized within-repertoire ranks of inferred template counts. In a later analysis, generation probabilities were computed using a VDJ recombination model fitted to out-of-frame rearrangements, and the results were checked against IGoR. In a later analysis, TCR-TCR, TCR-HLA and TCR-CMV co-occurrence was scored with hypergeometric tests, and a repertoire-size bias correction was applied to TCR pairs. False discovery rates were estimated in a later analysis by permuting HLA or CMV assignments 20 times. In a later analysis, co-occurring TCRs were grouped using DBSCAN, with TCRdist sequence similarity added in when clustering inside HLA-allele-positive subsets. Repertoires with fewer than 30,000 or more than 120,000 public chains were left out of co-occurrence clustering, as were roughly five repertoires with anomalous nucleotide sharing. In its TCRdb copy, this immuneACCESS table keeps in-frame sequences only and misses some clones. Where compared with another copy, unresolved V genes explain less than half of these, and the others have no known cause. V and J calls and clone size are as listed in that table; D and trimming were resolved from the DNA. Within this sample are around 200,000 clones, with 80% of them counted one time only. 0.65% of the sample is held by the ten biggest clonotypes.

The germline ends are 23 bases apart after V is trimmed by 4 bases and J by 4 bases. The cysteine opens and the phenylalanine closes a CDR3 of 18 amino acids. The sequence is cut down to CDR3 DNA, 54 bases in frame from base 1. In the germline V gene, CDR1 corresponds to MGHRA and CDR2 to YSYEKL. The cohort comprised approximately 700 healthy bone marrow donors. All cohort members were sampled while nominally healthy, although unrecorded immune exposures were likely present. The donor tested CMV seronegative, placing the donor among the roughly 400 seronegative members of the cohort. Each donor provided a peripheral blood sample, and peripheral blood mononuclear cells were used for TCR beta sequencing. The Qiagen DNeasy Blood Extraction Kit was used to extract genomic DNA from the blood cell samples. What the authors observed across the whole study: The only immune exposure information available for the cohort was CMV serostatus. According to the authors, the approach could potentially be generalized to other disease states and immunological phenotypes. Three of the identified cytomegalovirus-associated TCR beta chains were confirmed in vitro to be specific for cytomegalovirus antigens. This cohort had only TCR beta chains sequenced, and the lack of alpha or paired-chain data limited which features could be detected. The presence/absence analyses assumed that sequencing depth was roughly uniform across donors, and that assumption may not be true. In a later analysis, HLA-associated TCR beta chains showed more clonal expansion and lower generation probabilities than non-associated chains that were equally common. Correlated functional status among segregating V segments might be attributable to linkage disequilibrium, but an unknown experimental factor could not be ruled out. The sequencing pipeline was judged likely to have produced a cluster of highly shared sequence variants as a technical artifact. A further reported finding was that TCR beta sequences accurately predicted the HLA-A and HLA-B alleles for most subjects in the first cohort. HLA typing was unavailable for some donors at each locus, so association tests used only the typed subset. In a later analysis, the rate of TCR association differed among HLA loci, with DRB1 alleles having the most associated TCRs and HLA-C alleles having the fewest. V-gene and J-gene trimming of TCR beta chains was associated with a missense DCLRE1C variant in a later genetic analysis, and the association was replicated in an independent cohort. The earlier analysis of some 560 of the donors excluded some 15 rarely observed V segments, including chromosome 9 orphons, because counts were too low. When HLA alleles, especially DR and DQ, strongly co-occurred, TCR associations were difficult to assign to individual alleles. According to a later analysis, most CMV-associated TCR beta chains appeared to be HLA-restricted, and the HLA associations seemed to be driven largely by CMV exposure. A later genetic analysis reported fewer N-insertions in productive TCRs among donors in an Asian-associated ancestry cluster than the roughly 700-donor mean. A later analysis associated 16,951 TCR beta sequences with specific HLA alleles at a false discovery rate of 0.05. An earlier analysis of around 600 of the donors showed that most TCR beta V segments appeared in productive rearrangements either about 87% or about 30% of the time, which broadly matched IMGT annotations. The study gave a list of 150 to 200 TCR beta chains associated with cytomegalovirus. Across donors, most TCR sequences were observed very rarely, whereas some public TCRs were present in many individuals. According to a later analysis, parvovirus B19, influenza, CMV and Epstein-Barr virus appeared linked to several top co-occurrence clusters. In both the original and validation cohorts, the classifier was reported to diagnose cytomegalovirus status with high specificity and sensitivity. Some IMGT-functional V segments, including TRBV6-2 and TRBV6-3, could not be distinguished by the 87-base-pair reads and were therefore excluded.

The clonotype comes from a boy younger than 18 in good health and CMV-seronegative. The rearrangement combines TRBV4-1 with TRBJ1-5; the D gene is unclear. The sample consisted of PBMCs. In nucleotide form, the sequence is TGCGCCAGCAGCCCCTTAGACTTATTCTCGACGGGAAATCAGCCCCAGCATTTT. Protein translation: CASSPLDLFSTGNQPQHF.